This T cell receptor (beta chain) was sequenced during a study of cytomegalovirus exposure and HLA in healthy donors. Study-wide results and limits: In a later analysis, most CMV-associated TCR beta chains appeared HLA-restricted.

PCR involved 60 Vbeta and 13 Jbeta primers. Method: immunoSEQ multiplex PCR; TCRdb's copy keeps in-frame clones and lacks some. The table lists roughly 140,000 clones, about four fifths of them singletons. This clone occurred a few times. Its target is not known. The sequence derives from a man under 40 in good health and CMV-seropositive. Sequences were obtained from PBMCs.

The CDR3 region has the DNA TGTGCCAGTAGCGTCCTAGCGGGAGGCCGCTCCTACAATGAGCAGTTCTTC. Translation gives CASSVLAGGRSYNEQFF. The V and J genes are TRBV19 and TRBJ2-1; 11 bases fit TRBD2. The V gene end was trimmed by 6 bases and the J gene end by 0 bases; junction bases not matched to a gene: 7. The germline V gene encodes CDR1 LNHDA and CDR2 SQIVND (reference sequence). The CDR3 contains 17 residues.